This is a list of T cell receptor beta chains from one sample in a study of CD8 T cells in ankylosing spondylitis. TCRdb independently ran MiXCR on the 5' RACE reads; one entry per CDR3 protein. The table lists around 150,000 distinct CDR3 sequences, around 16% of them singletons, with about 8% in the top ten. The specimen sequenced was blood, either unsorted or a sorted T cell fraction (not recorded which). The origin of the receptors is a male donor with ankylosing spondylitis or in good health (not recorded which). The CDR3 runs from the conserved cysteine through the conserved F or W. Fields, in order: CDR3 length, clone size, D gene, V gene, J gene, CDR3 DNA, CDR3 protein. A D gene is named only where the DNA matches it firmly. Only some rows state a clone size, as once, few, many or a class for expanded clones.

13	few	TRBD2	TRBV7-9	TRBJ2-1	TGTGCCAGCAGCTCCGCGGGGGTGAGTGAGCAGTTCTTC	CASSSAGVSEQFF
12	many	TRBD2	TRBV2	TRBJ2-4	TGTGCCAGCAGTTGGGGGGAGGGTATTCAGTACTTC	CASSWGEGIQYF
15	-	-	TRBV4-1	TRBJ2-4	TGCGCCAGCAGCCAAGACAGGGTAACCAAAAACATTCAGTACTTC	CASSQDRVTKNIQYF
16	many	-	TRBV28	TRBJ2-3	TGTGCCAGCAGTTTAGGGGCAGGGGAGAACACAGATACGCAGTATTTT	CASSLGAGENTDTQYF
13	many	-	TRBV12-3/TRBV12-4	TRBJ1-1	TGTGCCAGCACAATTTTCCAGGGAGGTGAAGCTTTCTTT	CASTIFQGGEAFF
12	many	-	TRBV29-1	TRBJ2-7	TGCAGCGTTGAGGGGTTGGCCTACGAGCAGTACTTC	CSVEGLAYEQYF
15	many	TRBD1	TRBV5-1	TRBJ1-2	TGCGCCAGCAGCTTGGTTCCAGGGGGCGACTATGGCTACACCTTC	CASSLVPGGDYGYTF
16	many	-	TRBV20-1	TRBJ1-5	TGCAGTGCTAGAAGCTTAAAGGGGGTCAAGTACCAGCCCCAGCATTTT	CSARSLKGVKYQPQHF
14	many	-	TRBV6-5	TRBJ2-7	TGTGCCAGCATTATTGGGGACGGCTACGTCGCGCAGTACTTC	CASIIGDGYVAQYF
17	-	TRBD2	TRBV5-1	TRBJ2-3	TGCGCCAGCAGCTTCGGACTAGCGGGAGGGTCGGCAGATACGCAGTATTTT	CASSFGLAGGSADTQYF
16	-	-	TRBV7-3	TRBJ2-1	TGTGCCAGCAGCTTGGCTTCGGCCAGCTCCTACAATGAGCAGTTCTTC	CASSLASASSYNEQFF
17	many	TRBD1	TRBV6-5	TRBJ1-2	TGTGCCAGCAGTTACTCGAGAGTAACAGGGGACAACTATGGCTACACCTTC	CASSYSRVTGDNYGYTF
15	many	TRBD1	TRBV24-1	TRBJ2-4	TGTGCCACCAGTGATCCGGGACAGGAGGATGGCATTCAGTACTTC	CATSDPGQEDGIQYF
15	-	-	TRBV2	TRBJ1-5	TGTGCCAGCAGTGATGGGCAGACGTCCAATCAGCCCCAGCATTTT	CASSDGQTSNQPQHF
14	many	-	TRBV10-2	TRBJ1-2	TGCGCCAGCAGTGAGCCGAGGGGGAACTATGGCTACACCTTC	CASSEPRGNYGYTF
18	few	TRBD2	TRBV3-1	TRBJ2-3	TGTGCCAGCCAGTCAACTAGCGGATTTACGTCTAGCACAGATACGCAGTATTTT	CASQSTSGFTSSTDTQYF
15	once	-	TRBV4-2	TRBJ1-5	TGTGCCAGCAGCCAAGACGGTAATAGCAATCAGCCCCAGCATTTT	CASSQDGNSNQPQHF
16	few	TRBD1	TRBV20-1	TRBJ2-1	TGCAGTGCTAGAGATGGGGGGACAGGGGCCTACAATGAGCAGTTCTTC	CSARDGGTGAYNEQFF
13	few	-	TRBV3-1	TRBJ2-2	TGTGCCAGCAGGCAGTTGAACACCGGGGAGCTGTTTTTT	CASRQLNTGELFF
16	many	TRBD2	TRBV4-1	TRBJ2-3	TGCGCCAGCAGCCCCCGGGCTAGCGGACTCACAGATACGCAGTATTTT	CASSPRASGLTDTQYF
14	few	TRBD1	TRBV6-1	TRBJ2-7	TGTGCCAGCAGACGAGGACAGGTCGCATACGAGCAGTACTTC	CASRRGQVAYEQYF
17	-	TRBD2	TRBV5-1	TRBJ2-7	TGCGCCAGCAGCCAGGAGGTTCTAGCGGGAGAGATCTACGAGCAGTACTTC	CASSQEVLAGEIYEQYF
12	many	-	TRBV20-1	TRBJ2-5	TGCAGTGCGACGGACACCCAAGAGACCCAGTACTTC	CSATDTQETQYF
11	-	-	TRBV10-3	TRBJ1-2	TGTGCCATCAGTGAACATTATGGCTACACCTTC	CAISEHYGYTF
13	-	-	TRBV12-3/TRBV12-4	TRBJ1-6	TGTGCCAGCAGTTTATTCGGGGATTCACCCCTCCACTTT	CASSLFGDSPLHF
16	-	TRBD1	TRBV7-2	TRBJ1-4	TGTGCCAGCAGCTTAGCAGGGGGCACCGCTAATGAAAAACTGTTTTTT	CASSLAGGTANEKLFF
15	many	TRBD2	TRBV5-6	TRBJ2-1	TGTGCCAGCAGGTTCGGGCTAGCGGGGTCCAATGAGCAGTTCTTC	CASRFGLAGSNEQFF
16	-	TRBD1	TRBV6-5	TRBJ2-5	TGTGCCAGCAGTTCCCCCGACAGGGGGCAAGAAGAGACCCAGTACTTC	CASSSPDRGQEETQYF
16	many	TRBD1	TRBV5-1	TRBJ1-4	TGCGCCAGCAGCAGGGGGGACAGGGGGCCCAGTGAAAAACTGTTTTTT	CASSRGDRGPSEKLFF
15	many	TRBD2	TRBV12-3/TRBV12-4	TRBJ2-1	TGTGCCAGCAGTTTTTCAGCGGGATCTGGTAATGAGCAGTTCTTC	CASSFSAGSGNEQFF
12	few	-	TRBV14	TRBJ2-7	TGTGCCAGCGGACGACAGAGCTACGAGCAGTACTTC	CASGRQSYEQYF
15	few	TRBD2	TRBV6-1	TRBJ2-1	TGTGCCAGCAGTGATCCGGGAGGGCCCCACAATGAGCAGTTCTTC	CASSDPGGPHNEQFF
16	many	-	TRBV7-6	TRBJ1-4	TGTGCCAGCAGCATAGGAACTCCCGGGGGGAATGAAAAACTGTTTTTT	CASSIGTPGGNEKLFF
13	many	-	TRBV29-1	TRBJ2-1	TGCAGTCACATCCGACCGGGCTACAATGAGCAGTTCTTC	CSHIRPGYNEQFF
12	many	-	TRBV20-1	TRBJ1-5	TGCAGTGCTAGTTCGGGGAATCAGCCCCAGCATTTT	CSASSGNQPQHF
11	-	-	TRBV29-1	TRBJ2-3	TGCAGCGTTGATATGGTAGATACGCAGTATTTT	CSVDMVDTQYF
15	many	-	TRBV24-1	TRBJ2-5	TGTGCCACCAGTGACCCCGACAGAGTTCCTGAGACCCAGTACTTC	CATSDPDRVPETQYF
15	-	TRBD1	TRBV5-1	TRBJ2-3	TGCGCCAGCAGCTTGCAAGGGACAGGCTATGATATGCAGTATTTT	CASSLQGTGYDMQYF
15	many	-	TRBV3-1	TRBJ2-2	TGTGCCAGCAGCCAAGTGGAGGTGGGGACCGGGGAGCTGTTTTTT	CASSQVEVGTGELFF
17	-	-	TRBV28	TRBJ2-3	TGTGCCAGCCGTGTTTATTGGAGCGCGACTCGGACAGATACGCAGTATTTT	CASRVYWSATRTDTQYF
12	many	TRBD1	TRBV29-1	TRBJ2-3	TGCAGCGCCGGGGACAGATGGGATACGCAGTATTTT	CSAGDRWDTQYF
13	many	-	TRBV20-1	TRBJ2-3	TGCAGTGCCCGGGACGGAAGCACAGATACGCAGTATTTT	CSARDGSTDTQYF
11	many	-	TRBV28	TRBJ2-1	TGTGCCAGCCACTTAGACAATGAGCAGTTCTTC	CASHLDNEQFF
15	-	-	TRBV5-1	TRBJ2-7	TGCGCCAGCAGCTTGGACGGGGGCGAGGCCTACGAGCAGTGCTTC	CASSLDGGEAYEQCF
14	many	-	TRBV24-1	TRBJ2-2	TGTGCCACCAGTATGGGCCCGAACACCGGGGAGCTGTTTTTT	CATSMGPNTGELFF
18	many	TRBD2	TRBV5-6	TRBJ2-1	TGTGCCAGCAGCTTGGGACGCCTAGCGGGAGAACTCACCAATGAGCAGTTCTTC	CASSLGRLAGELTNEQFF
20	-	TRBD2	TRBV20-1	TRBJ2-5	TGCAGTGCGGAATCCATCAGCTCAGGGCCGGCGGGAGGGCCGTTAGAGACCCAGTACTTC	CSAESISSGPAGGPLETQYF
18	many	TRBD2	TRBV5-1	TRBJ2-2	TGCGCCAGCAGCTTGGTTACTAGCGGGAGGGCCATCAACGGGGAGCTGTTTTTT	CASSLVTSGRAINGELFF
13	-	-	TRBV27	TRBJ2-2	TGTGCCAGTATGGACAGTCTCACCGGGGAGCTGTTTTTT	CASMDSLTGELFF
14	many	-	TRBV20-1	TRBJ2-3	TGCAGTGCTAGAGTTCCTATGGGCACAGATACGCAGTATTTT	CSARVPMGTDTQYF
14	few	TRBD1	TRBV20-1	TRBJ1-1	TGCAGTGCACGGCGACAGGGAATGGCCACTGAAGCTTTCTTT	CSARRQGMATEAFF
13	-	-	TRBV7-9	TRBJ2-1	TGTGCCAGCTGCCGGAGGTCGGACAATGAGCAGTTCTTC	CASCRRSDNEQFF
15	many	-	TRBV5-5	TRBJ1-4	TGTGCCAGCAGCCTGGGTGTGGGACAAACGGAAAAACTGTTTTTT	CASSLGVGQTEKLFF
15	-	TRBD2	TRBV5-4	TRBJ2-1	TGTGCCAGCAGCTCAAGACTAGCGGGAGACAATGAGCAGTTCTTC	CASSSRLAGDNEQFF
11	-	-	TRBV6-6	TRBJ2-1	TGTGCCAGCAGTTATTCCAATGAGCAGTTCTTC	CASSYSNEQFF
14	many	-	TRBV4-2	TRBJ2-5	TGTGCCAGCAGCCTCTCCAGGGGGAGGGAGACCCAGTACTTC	CASSLSRGRETQYF
12	many	TRBD2	TRBV20-1	TRBJ2-3	TGCAGTGCTAGAGGGACTAGCGACTCCTGGGATTTT	CSARGTSDSWDF
14	many	TRBD1	TRBV7-9	TRBJ2-5	TGTGCCAGCAGCCAGATTACAGGGGGAGAGACCCAGTACTTC	CASSQITGGETQYF
13	-	-	TRBV10-3	TRBJ1-2	TGTGCCATCAGTGAGTCGAGGAACTATGGCTACACCTTC	CAISESRNYGYTF